This entry lists 9 T cell receptor beta chains sequenced from one sample in a study of T cell responses to AZD1222 COVID-19 vaccine. Libraries were prepared by immunoSEQ multiplex PCR; TCRdb keeps only in-frame clonotypes and omits some of them. The sample has about 170,000 clones, roughly nine tenths seen once. Sequenced here: peripheral blood, sampled on day 0 of AZD1222 vaccination. The receptors derive from an adult in good health.

The chain links TRBV10-2 to TRBJ1-2; TRBD1 agrees at 11 bases. V shed 3 bases, J shed 5 bases, and the junction held 5 bases outside the gene matches. CDR1 is WSHSY, CDR2 SAAADI, per germline. The CDR3 sequence is 15 residues long. The CDR3: CASSDGQGAGYGYTF. The CDR3 bases are TGCGCCAGCAGTGATGGACAGGGGGCTGGATATGGCTACACCTTC.

The chain carries TRBV9 and TRBJ2-1; tentatively, D is TRBD1 (6 bases). Germline values: CDR1 SGDLS, CDR2 YYNGEE. This CDR3 has 16 amino acids. The V end lost 4 bases, the J end lost 3 bases, and 17 bases lay between the germline ends. Here the CDR3 reads CASSLRAGAYYNEQFF. CDR3 DNA: TGTGCCAGCAGCCTACGAGCAGGGGCGTACTACAATGAGCAGTTCTTC.

V is TRBV6-5 and J is TRBJ2-3, with 8 bases fitting TRBD1. There are 15 residues in the CDR3. The germline V gene encodes CDR1 MNHEY and CDR2 SVGAGI. Germline trimming cut 5 bases from V and 0 bases from J; bases unmatched to any gene: 4. The CDR3 sequence: CASSPGGISTDTQYF. The CDR3 nucleotides read TGTGCCAGCAGTCCAGGGGGCATAAGCACAGATACGCAGTATTTT.

The rearrangement links TRBV4-1 to TRBJ2-3; no clear D. Germline loops: CDR1 MGHRA, CDR2 YSYEKL. CDR3 size: 17 residues. The V gene lost 5 bases and the J gene lost 2 bases, with 20 bases spanning the gap. CDR3 nucleotides: TGCGCCAGCAGCACAAAAGGCGTGCAGGAACCCACAGATACGCAGTATTTT. Protein sequence: CASSTKGVQEPTDTQYF.

The chain uses TRBV28 and TRBJ1-2; 9 bases map to TRBD1. Trimming removed 4 bases from V and 4 bases from J; junction bases left unmatched: 13. CDR1 is MDHEN and CDR2 is SYDVKM in the germline V gene. This CDR3 has 17 amino acids. CDR3 in amino acids: CASSSPPGTGIPYGYTF. The CDR3 DNA follows: TGTGCCAGCAGTTCCCCCCCCGGGACAGGGATTCCCTATGGCTACACCTTC.

V is TRBV7-9 and J is TRBJ2-3; the D gene could be TRBD1 or TRBD2 (6 bases each). Per the germline V gene, CDR1 is SEHNR and CDR2 is FQNEAQ (reference sequence). The CDR3 loop spans 17 amino acids. V was shortened by 1 base and J by 0 bases, with 14 bases between the two germline ends. The CDR3 nucleotides read TGTGCCAGCAGCTTAGACGGTAGGGGGACTAGCACAGATACGCAGTATTTT. This encodes CASSLDGRGTSTDTQYF.

The chain has TRBV19 and TRBJ1-3; D unclear. The germline gives CDR1 LNHDA, CDR2 SQIVND (reference sequence). Trimming took off 3 bases at V and 0 bases at J, with 3 bases between the two ends. This CDR3 has 13 residues. CDR3 sequence (DNA): TGTGCCAGTAGTATCGGCTCTGGAAACACCATATATTTT. As protein: CASSIGSGNTIYF.

The chain employs TRBV19 and TRBJ1-2, with 7 bases aligning to TRBD1. The CDR3 has 15 amino acids. CDR1 and CDR2 (germline): LNHDA, SQIVND (reference sequence). J was trimmed by 2 bases and V by 0 bases; bases with no gene match: 3. The CDR3 DNA reads TGTGCCAGTAGTATAGACGGACAGGCCAACTATGGCTACACCTTC. Residues: CASSIDGQANYGYTF.

V is TRBV5-1 and J is TRBJ1-1; possible D gene TRBD1, 5 bases. Germline values: CDR1 SGHRS, CDR2 YFSETQ. The CDR3 has 14 residues. V lost 4 bases to trimming and J lost 5 bases, with 15 bases between them. CDR3 protein: CASSLGHLPTEAFF. CDR3 DNA sequence: TGCGCCAGCAGCCTCGGACATCTCCCTACTGAAGCTTTCTTT.